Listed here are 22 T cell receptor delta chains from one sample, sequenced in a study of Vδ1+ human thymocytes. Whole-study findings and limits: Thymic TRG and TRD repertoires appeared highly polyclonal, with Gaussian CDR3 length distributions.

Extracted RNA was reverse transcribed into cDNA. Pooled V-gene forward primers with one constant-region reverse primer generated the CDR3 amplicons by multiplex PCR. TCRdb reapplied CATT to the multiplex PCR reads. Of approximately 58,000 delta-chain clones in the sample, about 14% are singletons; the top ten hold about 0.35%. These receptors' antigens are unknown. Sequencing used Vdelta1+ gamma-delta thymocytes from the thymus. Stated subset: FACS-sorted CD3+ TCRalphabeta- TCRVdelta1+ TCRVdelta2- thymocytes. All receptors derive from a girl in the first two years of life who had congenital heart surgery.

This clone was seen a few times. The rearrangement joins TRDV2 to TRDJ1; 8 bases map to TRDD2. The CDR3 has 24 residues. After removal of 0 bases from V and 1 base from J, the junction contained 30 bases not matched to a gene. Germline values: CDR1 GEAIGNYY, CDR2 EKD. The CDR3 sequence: CACDTPSGIDTFLITWTVTDKLIF. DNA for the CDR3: TGTGCCTGTGACACCCCATCGGGCATTGATACCTTCCTAATTACTTGGACTGTCACCGATAAACTCATCTTT.

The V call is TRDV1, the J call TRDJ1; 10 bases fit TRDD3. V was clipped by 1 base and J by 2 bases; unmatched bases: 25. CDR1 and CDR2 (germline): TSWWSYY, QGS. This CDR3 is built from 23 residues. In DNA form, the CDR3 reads TGTGCTCTTGGGGAACGGGGGACTACGGGGCGGACTGGGGGATCCATTTCAACCGATAAACTCATCTTT. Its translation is CALGERGTTGRTGGSISTDKLIF.

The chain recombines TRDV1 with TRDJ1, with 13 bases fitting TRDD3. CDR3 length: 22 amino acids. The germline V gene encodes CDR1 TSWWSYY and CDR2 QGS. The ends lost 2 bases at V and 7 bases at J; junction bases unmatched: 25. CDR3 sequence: CALGESDHSYGGYWGIRGKLIF. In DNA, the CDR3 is TGTGCTCTTGGGGAATCCGACCATTCCTACGGGGGTTACTGGGGGATACGCGGTAAACTCATCTTT.

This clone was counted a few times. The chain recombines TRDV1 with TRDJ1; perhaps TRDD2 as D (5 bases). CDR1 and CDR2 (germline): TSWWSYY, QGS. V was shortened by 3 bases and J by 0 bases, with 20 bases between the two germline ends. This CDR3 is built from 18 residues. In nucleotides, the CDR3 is TGTGCTCTTGGGGAGCCCCCCCTACACGTAGAGTACACCGATAAACTCATCTTT. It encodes CALGEPPLHVEYTDKLIF.

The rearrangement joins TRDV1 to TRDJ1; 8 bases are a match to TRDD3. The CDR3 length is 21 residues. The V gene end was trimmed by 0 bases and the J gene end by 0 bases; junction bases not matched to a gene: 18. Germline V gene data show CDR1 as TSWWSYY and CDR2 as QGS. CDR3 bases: TGTGCTCTTGGGGAACTGCCTTACCGGGTACTGGGGGGTACGCACACCGATAAACTCATCTTT. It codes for CALGELPYRVLGGTHTDKLIF.

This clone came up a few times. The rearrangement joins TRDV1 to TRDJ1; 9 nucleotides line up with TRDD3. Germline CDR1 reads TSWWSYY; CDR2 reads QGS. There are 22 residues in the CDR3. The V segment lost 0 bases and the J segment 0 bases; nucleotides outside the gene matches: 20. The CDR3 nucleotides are TGTGCTCTTGGGGAACTAGGATTCCCGACTGGGGGACCCTCTACGTACACCGATAAACTCATCTTT. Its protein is CALGELGFPTGGPSTYTDKLIF.

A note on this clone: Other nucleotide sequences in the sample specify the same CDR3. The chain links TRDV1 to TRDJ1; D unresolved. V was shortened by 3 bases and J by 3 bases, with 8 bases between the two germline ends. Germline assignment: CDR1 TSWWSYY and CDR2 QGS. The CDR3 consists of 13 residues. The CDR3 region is CALGESSPDKLIF. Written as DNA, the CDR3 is TGTGCTCTTGGGGAGAGTTCCCCCGATAAACTCATCTTT.

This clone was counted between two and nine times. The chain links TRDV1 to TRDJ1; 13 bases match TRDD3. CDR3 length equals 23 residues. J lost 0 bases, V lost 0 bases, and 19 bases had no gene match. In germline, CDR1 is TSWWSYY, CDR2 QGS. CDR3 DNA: TGTGCTCTTGGGGAACTGCAGCGACCGGTACTGGGGGATACGCTTTCGTACACCGATAAACTCATCTTT. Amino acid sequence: CALGELQRPVLGDTLSYTDKLIF.

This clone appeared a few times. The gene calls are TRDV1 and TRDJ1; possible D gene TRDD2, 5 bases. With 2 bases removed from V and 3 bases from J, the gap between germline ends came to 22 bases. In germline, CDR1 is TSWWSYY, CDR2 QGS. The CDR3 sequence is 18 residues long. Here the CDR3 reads CALGEDPFLLSGADKLIF. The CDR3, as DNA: TGTGCTCTTGGGGAAGACCCTTTCCTCCTTAGTGGCGCCGATAAACTCATCTTT.

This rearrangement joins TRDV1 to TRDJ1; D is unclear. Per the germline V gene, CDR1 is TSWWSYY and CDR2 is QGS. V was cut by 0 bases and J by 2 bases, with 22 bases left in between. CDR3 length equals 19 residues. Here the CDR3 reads CALGELRFPAYFPTDKLIF. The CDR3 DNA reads TGTGCTCTTGGGGAACTAAGGTTCCCCGCATATTTTCCGACCGATAAACTCATCTTT.

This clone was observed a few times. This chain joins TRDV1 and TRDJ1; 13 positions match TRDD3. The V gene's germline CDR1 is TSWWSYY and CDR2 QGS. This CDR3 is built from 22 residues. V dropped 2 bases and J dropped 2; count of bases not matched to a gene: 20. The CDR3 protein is CALGEGPETGGYAGSFTDKLIF. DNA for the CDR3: TGTGCTCTTGGGGAAGGGCCCGAGACTGGGGGATACGCAGGTAGTTTTACCGATAAACTCATCTTT.

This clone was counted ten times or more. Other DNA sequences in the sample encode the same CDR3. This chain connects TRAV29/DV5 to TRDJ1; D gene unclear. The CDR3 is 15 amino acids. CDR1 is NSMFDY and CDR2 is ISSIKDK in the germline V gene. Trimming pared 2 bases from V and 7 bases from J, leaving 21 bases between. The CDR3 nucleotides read TGTGCAGCAAGAGCTTTCCCGTACCTGATCGGTAAACTCATCTTT. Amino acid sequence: CAARAFPYLIGKLIF.

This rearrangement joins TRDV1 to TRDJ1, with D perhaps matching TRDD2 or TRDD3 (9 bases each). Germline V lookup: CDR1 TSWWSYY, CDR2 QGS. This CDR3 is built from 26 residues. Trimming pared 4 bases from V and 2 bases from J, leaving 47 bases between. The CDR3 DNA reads TGTGCTCTTGGGGCTCTCCGTCCTACCCGGGAGGCCTTCCTACAGGGGTGGGGGATAGGGACCGATAAACTCATCTTT. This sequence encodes CALGALRPTREAFLQGWGIGTDKLIF.

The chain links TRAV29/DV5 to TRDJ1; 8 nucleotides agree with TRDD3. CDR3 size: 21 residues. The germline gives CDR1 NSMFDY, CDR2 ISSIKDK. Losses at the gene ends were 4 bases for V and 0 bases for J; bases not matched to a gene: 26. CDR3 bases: TGTGCAGCAGACACTACGTCGAACTGGGGGGAACGGGTCCGGTACACCGATAAACTCATCTTT. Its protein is CAADTTSNWGERVRYTDKLIF.

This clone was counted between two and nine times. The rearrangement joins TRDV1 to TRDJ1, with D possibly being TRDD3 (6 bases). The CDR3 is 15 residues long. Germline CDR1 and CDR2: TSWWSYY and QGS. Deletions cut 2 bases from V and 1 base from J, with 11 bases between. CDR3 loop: CALGEGGGPTDKLIF. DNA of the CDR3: TGTGCTCTTGGGGAAGGAGGGGGACCCACCGATAAACTCATCTTT.

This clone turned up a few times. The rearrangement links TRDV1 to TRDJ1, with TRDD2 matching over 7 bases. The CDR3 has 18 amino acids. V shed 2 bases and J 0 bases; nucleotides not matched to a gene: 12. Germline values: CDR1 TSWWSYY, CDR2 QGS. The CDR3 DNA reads TGTGCTCTTGGGGAAGCCTTCCTCTGGGAACCGTACACCGATAAACTCATCTTT. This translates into CALGEAFLWEPYTDKLIF.

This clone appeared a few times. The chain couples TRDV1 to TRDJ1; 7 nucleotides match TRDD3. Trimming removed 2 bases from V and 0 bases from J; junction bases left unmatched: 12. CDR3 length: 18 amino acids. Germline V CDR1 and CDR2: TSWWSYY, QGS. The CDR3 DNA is TGTGCTCTTGGGGAAGCTCGGCGTCCTGGGGGGAACACCGATAAACTCATCTTT. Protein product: CALGEARRPGGNTDKLIF.

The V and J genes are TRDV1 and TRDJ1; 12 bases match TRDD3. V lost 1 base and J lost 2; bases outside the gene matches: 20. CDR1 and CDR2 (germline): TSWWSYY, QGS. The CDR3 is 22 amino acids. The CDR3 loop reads CALGEPRLEHLKLGDTTDKLIF. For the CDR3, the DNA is TGTGCTCTTGGGGAACCCCGTCTCGAACACCTTAAACTGGGGGATACAACCGATAAACTCATCTTT.

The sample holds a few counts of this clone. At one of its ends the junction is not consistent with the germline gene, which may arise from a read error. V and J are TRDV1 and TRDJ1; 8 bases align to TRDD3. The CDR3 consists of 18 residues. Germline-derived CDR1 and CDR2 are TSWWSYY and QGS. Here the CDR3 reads CALGELTTYWGYTDKFIF. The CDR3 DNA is TGTGCTCTTGGGGAACTTACTACTTACTGGGGATACACCGATAAATTCATCTTT.

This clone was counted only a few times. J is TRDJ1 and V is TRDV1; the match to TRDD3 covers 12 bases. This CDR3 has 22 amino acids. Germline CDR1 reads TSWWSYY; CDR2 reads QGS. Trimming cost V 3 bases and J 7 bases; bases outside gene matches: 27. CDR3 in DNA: TGTGCTCTTGGGGAGTTTCCTATCCCCAATTCTGGGGGATACGGACAAGTAAGTAAACTCATCTTT. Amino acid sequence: CALGEFPIPNSGGYGQVSKLIF.

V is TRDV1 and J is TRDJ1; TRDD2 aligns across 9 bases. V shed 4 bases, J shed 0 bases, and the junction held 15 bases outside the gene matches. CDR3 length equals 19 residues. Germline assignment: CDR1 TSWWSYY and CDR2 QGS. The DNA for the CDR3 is TGTGCTCTTGGGGGACCTTCCTACGTTGATGGGGACAACACCGATAAACTCATCTTT. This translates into CALGGPSYVDGDNTDKLIF.

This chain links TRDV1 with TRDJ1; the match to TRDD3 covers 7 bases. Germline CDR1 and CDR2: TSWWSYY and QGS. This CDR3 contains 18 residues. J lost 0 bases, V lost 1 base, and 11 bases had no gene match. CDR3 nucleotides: TGTGCTCTTGGGGAACAAATCCTCGGGGGATTTTACACCGATAAACTCATCTTT. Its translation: CALGEQILGGFYTDKLIF.